This passage covers 13 T cell receptor beta chains from one sample sequenced in a study of cytomegalovirus exposure and HLA in healthy donors. Researchers ran the PCR with 60 Vbeta and 13 Jbeta primers. Using immunoSEQ multiplex PCR, the repertoire was profiled, and TCRdb retains in-frame clones only, with some absent. This table holds 53,000 or so clones, more than 70% found once. Specimen: PBMCs. The receptors were sampled from a man between 25 and 39 years old in good health and CMV-seropositive.

The table lists this clone with a count of one. This chain joins TRBV5-1 and TRBJ2-7; tentatively, D is TRBD1 (6 bases). The CDR3 consists of 14 residues. Trimming removed 4 bases at V and 0 bases at J, with 11 bases between. Germline CDR1 SGHRS, CDR2 YFSETQ. CDR3 amino acids: CASSPRTDSYEQYF. CDR3 DNA sequence: TGCGCCAGCAGCCCGAGGACAGACTCCTACGAGCAGTACTTC.

The chain couples TRBV5-1 to TRBJ2-1, with TRBD2 matching 7 bases. With 4 bases clipped from V and 4 bases from J, the junction kept 11 bases outside the gene matches. CDR1 is SGHRS, CDR2 YFSETQ, per germline. The CDR3 totals 16 residues. This chain's CDR3 is CASSLTGRARYNEQFF. The CDR3 bases are TGCGCCAGCAGCCTTACGGGGAGGGCGAGGTACAATGAGCAGTTCTTC.

The table lists this clone with a count of one. The chain combines TRBV18 with TRBJ2-5, with D unclear. This CDR3 has 16 residues. Germline CDR1 is KGHSH and CDR2 is LQKENI. Trimming took 1 base from V and 1 from J, leaving 13 bases between them. CDR3 in DNA: TGTGCCAGCTCACCACTAAATGCAGGCCTCCAAGAGACCCAGTACTTC. It translates to CASSPLNAGLQETQYF.

The V and J genes are TRBV2 and TRBJ1-5; 9 positions agree with TRBD1. Germline V gene lookup returns CDR1 SNHLY and CDR2 FYNNEI. Trimming at V came to 6 bases and at J to 7 bases, leaving 1 base not matched to a gene. This CDR3 has 12 amino acids. CDR3 region: CASRDRGQPQHF. Written as DNA, the CDR3 is TGTGCCAGCAGGGACAGGGGCCAGCCCCAGCATTTT.

This chain joins TRBV28 and TRBJ1-2, with 10 bases identical to TRBD1. The V and J ends lost 5 bases and 7 bases, in that order; junction bases with no gene match: 10. From germline, CDR1 is MDHEN and CDR2 SYDVKM. CDR3 length: 15 residues. The CDR3 nucleotides read TGTGCCAGCAGTCCTACCGGGACAGGGGATTGTGGCTACACCTTC. Residues: CASSPTGTGDCGYTF.

In regard to this clone: At one boundary the junction diverges from the germline segment, which might be a read error. The chain recombines TRBV7-7 with TRBJ2-7, with 10 bases lining up with TRBD1. Germline V gene data show CDR1 as SSHAT and CDR2 as FNYEAQ (reference sequence). The CDR3 contains 15 residues. The DNA for the CDR3 is TGTGCTAGCAGCTTAGCTTTGGGACAGGGGTACGAGCAGTACTTC. Protein: CASSLALGQGYEQYF.

The V call is TRBV5-1, the J call TRBJ1-2, with D maybe TRBD1 (6 bases). The CDR3 is 14 amino acids. With 6 bases removed from V and 2 bases from J, the gap between germline ends came to 14 bases. Germline lookup yields CDR1 SGHRS and CDR2 YFSETQ. As DNA, the CDR3 is TGCGCCAGCACCCGGGACACGCAGAACTATGGCTACACCTTC. Protein sequence: CASTRDTQNYGYTF.

The V gene is TRBV18, the J gene TRBJ1-2; the match to TRBD1 covers 9 bases. V shed 3 bases and J 6 bases; nucleotides not matched to a gene: 20. Germline CDR1 and CDR2: KGHSH and LQKENI. This CDR3 region has 19 residues. CDR3 bases: TGTGCCAGCTCACCGAGTTATCCGGGACAGGGCCCAAGGGTTGATGGCTACACCTTC. This codes for CASSPSYPGQGPRVDGYTF.

This rearrangement joins TRBV5-1 to TRBJ1-6, with 9 bases fitting TRBD1. CDR3 size: 15 residues. Trimming cost V 4 bases and J 8 bases; bases outside gene matches: 7. Germline V gene lookup returns CDR1 SGHRS and CDR2 YFSETQ. CDR3 in DNA: TGCGCCAGCAGCCCTGGACAGGGGTTCGATTCACCCCTCCACTTT. Its translation is CASSPGQGFDSPLHF.

J is TRBJ2-7 and V is TRBV2; 8 positions match TRBD1. This CDR3 region has 16 residues. The J segment lost 7 bases and the V segment lost 5 bases, leaving 16 bases of the junction unmatched. Germline V gives CDR1 SNHLY, CDR2 FYNNEI. The CDR3 DNA sequence: TGTGCCAGCAGTTATTTACGCGGACAGGGCGGAGGAGAGCAGTACTTC. As protein: CASSYLRGQGGGEQYF.

This clone has a single count. V gene TRBV15 combines with J gene TRBJ1-5; a possible D gene is TRBD1 (6 bases). This CDR3 is 15 amino acids long. In germline, CDR1 is LNHNV, CDR2 YYDKDF (reference sequence). V was trimmed by 11 bases and J by 4 bases, leaving 21 bases between them. CDR3 in amino acids: CAALAGRGSNQPQHF. CDR3 coding DNA: TGTGCCGCCCTCGCGGGCAGGGGCTCAAATCAGCCCCAGCATTTT.

CDR3 bases: TGTGCCAGCACCGCCAGGACAGGGAACTATGGCTACACCTTC. Its protein product is CASTARTGNYGYTF. The chain couples TRBV6-5 to TRBJ1-2; 8 bases match TRBD1. The CDR3 is 14 amino acids. Germline V gives CDR1 MNHEY, CDR2 SVGAGI. Unmatched junction bases numbered 6, after V lost 7 bases and J lost 2 bases.

This chain uses TRBV30 with TRBJ1-5, with 8 bases that match TRBD1. CDR1 is GTSNPN, CDR2 SVGIG, per germline (reference sequence). The ends lost 4 bases at V and 6 bases at J; junction bases unmatched: 8. This CDR3 is 14 amino acids long. The CDR3 region has the DNA TGTGCCTGGAACCTACAGGGGGGAGGTCAGCCCCAGCATTTT. This codes for CAWNLQGGGQPQHF.